This TCR beta chain was observed in a study of a mutant IDH1 vaccine in newly diagnosed glioma. Study information: Sex among treated patients split about 60% male, about 40% female; mean age was approximately 40 years.

TCRdb keeps only in-frame clones here, not all; method: immunoSEQ multiplex PCR. In the table there are about 100,000 clones, 80% of which are singletons. This clone was recorded once. In germline, CDR1 is GTSNPN, CDR2 SVGIG (reference sequence). The length of the CDR3 is 13 residues. Deletions cut 4 bases from V and 14 bases from J, with 22 bases between. The time point: baseline, week 1 (first vaccination visit). The sample's treatment: pre-vaccination baseline after standard-of-care therapy. The V gene is TRBV30, the J gene TRBJ2-3; TRBD2 might be the D (6 bases). The clonotype comes from a man aged 35-49 years with glioma. Material: PBMCs, obtained from a glioma patient treated with radiotherapy, temozolomide or both. CDR3 loop: CAWILSGTSAGYF. DNA for the CDR3: TGTGCCTGGATCCTTAGCGGCACCTCGGCTGGGTATTTT.